This TCR beta chain was profiled in a study of blood T cell repertoires in COVID-19. The protocol was immunoSEQ multiplex PCR, while the TCRdb copy is restricted to in-frame clones and leaves out a portion. The repertoire has fewer than 90,000 clones, roughly 80% of them found once; the top ten carry about 11%. The CDR3 runs to 16 residues. V shed 2 bases, J shed 8 bases, and the junction held 12 bases outside the gene matches. Looked up from germline, CDR1 is MNHNY and CDR2 is SVGAGI (reference sequence). This clonotype originated in a human donor in a cohort sampled during active COVID-19. What was sequenced was peripheral blood. The rearrangement uses TRBV6-6 and TRBJ2-1, with TRBD1 matching over 7 bases. CDR3 nucleotide sequence: TGTGCCAGCAGTTACCCCGGAGCTACAGGGGTGGATGAGCAGTTCTTC. Protein: CASSYPGATGVDEQFF.